What follows are 12 T cell receptor beta chains derived from one specimen sequenced in a study of CD8+ T cells in alopecia areata. Treatment of the sample: oral pan-JAK inhibitor, 5-10 mg twice daily. After isolation, RNA underwent reverse transcription to generate cDNA as the sequencing template. Sequencing used immunoSEQ multiplex PCR; TCRdb keeps in-frame clones, though not all of them. The table has roughly 210,000 clones, roughly 44% seen once. Specimen: CD4+ T cells sorted from blood, collected at approximately week 37, from a patient treated with tofacitinib. All receptors come from a human donor with alopecia areata.

The table lists this clone with a few counts. The V and J genes are TRBV9 and TRBJ2-7; perhaps TRBD2 as D (6 bases). Germline lookup yields CDR1 SGDLS and CDR2 YYNGEE. CDR3 length equals 16 residues. The V and J ends lost 4 bases and 3 bases respectively, with 20 bases between them. The CDR3 nucleotides are TGTGCCAGCAGCTCAGGGACTCAAAGCATCGACTACGAGCAGTACTTC. Its translation is CASSSGTQSIDYEQYF.

This clone has just one count. The chain uses TRBV30 and TRBJ1-5; no clear D. V dropped 1 base and J dropped 3 bases, with 7 bases sitting between them. Germline V gives CDR1 GTSNPN, CDR2 SVGIG (reference sequence). This CDR3 spans 13 amino acids. CDR3 DNA: TGTGCCTGGAGTGAGGGCCCCAATCAGCCCCAGCATTTT. Amino acid sequence: CAWSEGPNQPQHF.

This chain uses TRBV7-2 with TRBJ2-3; 10 bases map to TRBD2. Losses at the gene ends were 5 bases for V and 3 bases for J; bases not matched to a gene: 5. This CDR3 region has 15 residues. Germline CDR1 is SGHTA and CDR2 is FQGNSA. CDR3 residues: CASSPSGRRTDTQYF. CDR3 nucleotide sequence: TGTGCCAGCAGCCCTAGCGGGAGACGGACAGATACGCAGTATTTT. Full variable domain (missing parts from reference TRBV7-2 and TRBJ2-3): GAGVSQSPSNKVTEKGKDVELRCDPISGHTALYWYRQSLGQGLEFLIYFQGNSAPDKSGLPSDRFSAERTGGSVSTLTIQRTQQEDSAVYLCASSPSGRRTDTQYFGPGTRLTVL.

CDR3 loop: CASSQGTARGATQYF. CDR3 DNA: TGCGCCAGCAGCCAGGGGACAGCCCGCGGGGCTACGCAGTATTTT. The chain couples TRBV4-3 to TRBJ2-3; a possible D gene is TRBD1 (7 bases). Between the trimmed V and J ends, which lost 3 bases and 8 bases, there was a span of 18 bases. Germline CDR1 and CDR2: LGHNA and YSLEER. CDR3 size: 15 residues.

The rearrangement uses TRBV15 and TRBJ2-2, with D perhaps matching TRBD1 (5 bases). Germline CDR1 is LNHNV and CDR2 is YYDKDF (reference sequence). The CDR3 has 16 amino acids. V was cut by 6 bases and J by 2 bases, with 16 bases left in between. CDR3 region: CATRRTPTYNTGELFF. CDR3 bases: TGTGCCACCAGACGGACACCGACATATAACACCGGGGAGCTGTTTTTT.

Only a few counts were recorded for this clone. The chain links TRBV30 to TRBJ2-6, with TRBD1 identical over 7 bases. In germline, CDR1 is GTSNPN, CDR2 SVGIG (reference sequence). The CDR3 loop spans 13 amino acids. V shed 6 bases and J 2 bases; nucleotides not matched to a gene: 1. This chain's CDR3 is CACDRAGANVLTF. CDR3 DNA: TGTGCCTGTGACAGGGCTGGGGCCAACGTCCTGACTTTC.

This clone was seen a few times. The chain has TRBV7-2 and TRBJ1-1; tentatively, D is TRBD1 (6 bases). V lost 5 bases and J 6 bases, leaving 19 bases between the germline ends. CDR1 SGHTA and CDR2 FQGNSA come from the germline V gene. This CDR3 is 15 amino acids long. The CDR3 region is CASSNRGAGAAEAFF. CDR3 DNA: TGTGCCAGCAGCAATCGGGGGGCCGGGGCAGCTGAAGCTTTCTTT.

V and J are TRBV7-9 and TRBJ2-1; 10 bases agree with TRBD2. The CDR3 loop spans 15 amino acids. Germline loops: CDR1 SEHNR, CDR2 FQNEAQ (reference sequence). V shed 7 bases and J 9 bases; nucleotides not matched to a gene: 12. CDR3 loop: CASILTSGRTTEQFF. The CDR3 DNA sequence: TGTGCCAGCATCCTGACTAGCGGGCGGACCACTGAGCAGTTCTTC.

This rearrangement joins TRBV2 to TRBJ2-1; D unresolved. Trimming left V 2 bases short and J 3 bases short, with 2 bases between. Germline-derived CDR1 and CDR2 are SNHLY and FYNNEI. The CDR3 contains 12 residues. The CDR3 is CASSEFYNEQFF. DNA of the CDR3: TGTGCCAGCAGTGAATTCTACAATGAGCAGTTCTTC.

This clone has only a few counts. The V call is TRBV6-1, the J call TRBJ1-3; 8 nucleotides align to TRBD1. V was pared by 2 bases and J by 4 bases, with 4 bases of the junction left unmatched. CDR3 length: 15 amino acids. CDR1 is MNHNS and CDR2 is SASEGT in the germline V gene. CDR3 nucleotides: TGTGCCAGCAGTGAAACGGACAGGGCAGGAAACACCATATATTTT. Translation: CASSETDRAGNTIYF.

The chain couples TRBV25-1 to TRBJ2-1; tentative D call: TRBD2 (5 bases). Trimming took 2 bases from V and 8 from J, leaving 10 bases between them. The CDR3 totals 13 residues. CDR1 and CDR2 from the germline V gene are MGHDK and SYGVNS. The CDR3 loop is CASSEMGVDEQFF. The CDR3 DNA follows: TGTGCCAGCAGTGAAATGGGAGTCGATGAGCAGTTCTTC. Full variable domain (remainder filled in from reference TRBV25-1 and TRBJ2-1): EADIYQTPRYLVIGTGKKITLECSQTMGHDKMYWYQQDPGMELHLIHYSYGVNSTEKGDLSSESTVSRIRTEHFPLTLESARPSHTSQYLCASSEMGVDEQFFGPGTRLTVL.

The V and J genes are TRBV25-1 and TRBJ1-4; no firm D call. The germline V and J ends were trimmed by 3 bases and 7 bases, with 9 bases remaining between them. The germline gives CDR1 MGHDK, CDR2 SYGVNS. The length of the CDR3 is 13 residues. The CDR3 region has the DNA TGTGCCAGCAGTGAGGCCTCCAGTGAAAAACTGTTTTTT. Translating gives CASSEASSEKLFF.